This T cell receptor (beta chain) was identified during a study of control samples from healthy donors and cancer patients. TCRdb keeps only in-frame clones here, not all; method: immunoSEQ multiplex PCR. The data contain more than 150,000 clones, over 90% of them singletons. This receptor was taken from a middle-aged man in good health. Source material: blood.

The CDR3: CASSPGPSYNEQFF. The CDR3 region has the DNA TGTGCCAGCAGCCCGGGACCGTCCTACAATGAGCAGTTCTTC. This sequence joins TRBV6-5 and TRBJ2-1; D possibly uses TRBD1 or TRBD2 (5 bases each). The CDR3 runs 14 residues. V lost 6 bases to trimming and J lost 1 base, with 10 bases between them. From germline, CDR1 is MNHEY and CDR2 SVGAGI.